These 12 T cell receptor beta chains were sequenced from one sample in a study of neoadjuvant anti-PD-1 for oral cavity cancer. Assay: immunoSEQ multiplex PCR; the TCRdb copy retains only in-frame clones and omits some. The data hold about 80,000 clones, with approximately 84% observed a single time. The sequencing here drew on PBMCs, taken before nivolumab (anti-PD-1) treatment. The receptors here all came from a person between 40 and 79 years old with oral cavity squamous cell carcinoma.

Turning to this clone: It may be a read error: a sequence one base away is much more abundant. In the same sample, other DNA sequences code for this CDR3. The chain uses TRBV2 and TRBJ2-7, with D maybe TRBD1 (5 bases). V lost 4 bases and J lost 4, with 5 bases in between. Looked up from germline, CDR1 is SNHLY and CDR2 is FYNNEI. This CDR3 is 11 amino acids long. The CDR3 DNA reads TGTGCCAGCAGTGGACAGTACGAGCAGTACTTC. Protein sequence: CASSGQYEQYF.

This chain links TRBV7-9 with TRBJ2-7, with a weak D call TRBD1 (5 bases). Germline V CDR1 and CDR2: SEHNR, FQNEAQ (reference sequence). Trimming pared 5 bases from V and 3 bases from J, leaving 14 bases between. The CDR3 extends over 14 amino acids. CDR3 sequence (DNA): TGTGCCAGCAGCGTCGATAGGGGCGACTACGAGCAGTACTTC. Protein sequence: CASSVDRGDYEQYF.

CDR3 sequence (DNA): TGTGCCAGCAGCTCCAGTGGGGTGGGCGACGAGCAGTACTTC. Translated, it gives CASSSSGVGDEQYF. V gene TRBV7-9 combines with J gene TRBJ2-7, with D uncertain. Deletions cut 4 bases from V and 5 bases from J, with 15 bases between. The CDR3 runs 14 residues. Per the germline V gene, CDR1 is SEHNR and CDR2 is FQNEAQ (reference sequence).

The rearrangement joins TRBV29-1 to TRBJ2-4; D might be TRBD1 (5 bases). The CDR3 spans 14 residues. The germline V and J ends were trimmed by 6 bases and 8 bases, with 20 bases remaining between them. CDR1 and CDR2 (germline): SQVTM, ANQGSEA. The CDR3 loop is CSVRLGVSGDIQYF. The CDR3, as DNA: TGCAGCGTCCGTTTAGGGGTCTCGGGTGACATTCAGTACTTC.

The V and J genes are TRBV6-5 and TRBJ1-4; a weak D match, TRBD1 (5 bases). There are 15 residues in the CDR3. CDR1 and CDR2 (germline): MNHEY, SVGAGI. The V end lost 6 bases, the J end lost 2 bases, and 13 bases lay between the germline ends. DNA for the CDR3: TGTGCCAGCAGGGATCAGGGTCCGACTAATGAAAAACTGTTTTTT. Amino acid sequence: CASRDQGPTNEKLFF.

The V and J genes are TRBV6-1 and TRBJ2-1; tentative D call: TRBD1 (5 bases). The CDR3 spans 16 residues. The ends were cut back, 0 bases at V and 7 bases at J, with 16 bases in the middle. Germline lookup yields CDR1 MNHNS and CDR2 SASEGT. CDR3 coding DNA: TGTGCCAGCAGTGAAGCTGGTCAGGGCGCGCGGAATGAGCAGTTCTTC. This encodes CASSEAGQGARNEQFF.

By sample fraction, this clone is medium-sized. The chain couples TRBV6-5 to TRBJ1-1, with D hard to call. Trimming took 6 bases from V and 8 from J, leaving 10 bases between them. Per the germline V gene, CDR1 is MNHEY and CDR2 is SVGAGI. The CDR3 length is 11 residues. The CDR3 region is CASSRWSEAFF. The CDR3 DNA reads TGTGCCAGCAGCCGATGGTCGGAAGCTTTCTTT.

Here the CDR3 reads CASSYNPQTGELFF. Written as DNA, the CDR3 is TGTGCCAGCAGCTACAACCCTCAAACCGGGGAGCTGTTTTTT. The V gene is TRBV7-3, the J gene TRBJ2-2, with D unclear. Trimming removed 4 bases at V and 5 bases at J, with 11 bases between. The CDR3 sequence is 14 residues long. Germline V gene lookup returns CDR1 SGHTA and CDR2 FQGTGA.

This rearrangement joins TRBV21-1 to TRBJ1-5; the D segment call TRBD1 is taken from the table without a DNA check. TRBV21-1 is a listed pseudogene. The CDR3 is 18 amino acids. The CDR3: CASSKDSSGQGVAQPQHF. CDR3 DNA sequence: TGTGCCAGCAGCAAAGACTCGTCGGGACAGGGGGTCGCTCAGCCCCAGCATTTT.

The CDR3 loop is CATRIGWNTEAFF. The CDR3 DNA sequence: TGTGCCACCCGAATAGGCTGGAACACTGAAGCTTTCTTT. The chain employs TRBV13 and TRBJ1-1; D remains unclear. V lost 10 bases to trimming and J lost 1 base, with 13 bases between them. CDR1 and CDR2 from the germline V gene are PRHDT and FYEKMQ (reference sequence). The CDR3 consists of 13 residues.

This chain links TRBV6-1 with TRBJ2-3; D possibly corresponds to TRBD2 (7 bases). V shed 1 base and J shed 14 bases, with 16 bases lying between them. Germline V gives CDR1 MNHNS, CDR2 SASEGT. The CDR3 consists of 13 residues. Here the CDR3 reads CASSEVRGGIRYF. CDR3 sequence (DNA): TGTGCCAGCAGTGAAGTTAGGGGGGGGATTAGGTATTTT.

The chain couples TRBV6-5 to TRBJ1-2; D gene uncertain. The CDR3 runs to 15 residues. Looked up from germline, CDR1 is MNHEY and CDR2 is SVGAGI. V was trimmed by 4 bases and J by 4 bases, leaving 16 bases between them. As DNA, the CDR3 is TGTGCCAGCAGTTCGGTTACACAAGGACTCTATGGCTACACCTTC. It specifies CASSSVTQGLYGYTF.